This TCR beta chain was recovered during a study of T cells in Graves' hyperthyroidism and ophthalmopathy. Study-wide results and caveats: Ophthalmopathy was predicted by the model a median of roughly 6.6 months ahead of onset.

RNA transcripts gave rise to amplified TCR beta CDR3 regions. First-round RT-PCR with HTBI primers amplified the TCR CDR3 region. TCRdb passed the multiplex PCR reads through MiXCR, listing each CDR3 protein once. Of roughly 420,000 distinct CDR3 sequences listed, 15% to 17% are singletons. There are many counts of this clonotype. Its antigen is unknown. An absence of ophthalmopathy progression within 18 months meant stable Graves' hyperthyroidism. The source material was blood. The TCR originated in a woman between 18 and 29 years old with Graves' hyperthyroidism.

CDR3 residues: CASSLELFRGTGTEAFF. CDR3 coding DNA: TGTGCCAGCAGCTTAGAGTTGTTTCGGGGTACGGGCACTGAAGCTTTCTTT. The chain joins TRBV11-2 to TRBJ1-1, with D uncertain. This CDR3 has 17 residues. In germline, CDR1 is SGHAT, CDR2 FQNNGV. The ends were cut back, 0 bases at V and 4 bases at J, with 18 bases in the middle.